These 24 T cell receptor beta chains were all obtained from the same sample, sequenced in a study of OX40 agonist ivuxolimab in advanced cancers. The assay was immunoSEQ multiplex PCR, and TCRdb's table has in-frame clones only and misses some. The data contain tens of thousands of clones, around 77% of them singletons. Sequenced material: CD4+ or CD8+ T cells sorted from blood, taken in a trial of the OX40 agonist ivuxolimab. The source of these receptors is an adult with an advanced solid tumor such as melanoma, head and neck, liver or kidney cancer.

The chain uses TRBV21-1 and TRBJ2-7; the tabulated D call, TRBD1, remains unverified against the DNA. TRBV21-1 is assigned pseudogene status. CDR3 length: 16 residues. DNA for the CDR3: TGTGCCAGCAGCAAAGCTTGCCTGGGGGCTTCCTACGAGCAGTACTTC. Its translation: CASSKACLGASYEQYF.

The J gene is TRBJ2-7, the V gene TRBV25-1, with D tentatively TRBD2 (7 bases). V lost 6 bases and J lost 3, with 15 bases in between. The CDR3 is 14 residues long. From germline, CDR1 is MGHDK and CDR2 SYGVNS. CDR3 coding DNA: TGTGCCAGCAGCGACAAGGGGGGGCACTACGAGCAGTACTTC. Translation: CASSDKGGHYEQYF.

This chain connects TRBV4-3 to TRBJ2-3; possible D gene TRBD1, 5 bases. The V end lost 0 bases, the J end lost 1 base, and 11 bases lay between the germline ends. The CDR3 totals 16 residues. Germline V gene data show CDR1 as LGHNA and CDR2 as YSLEER. CDR3 amino acids: CASSQDSGRGTDTQYF. The DNA of the CDR3 is TGCGCCAGCAGCCAAGATTCAGGCAGGGGCACAGATACGCAGTATTTT.

The V call is TRBV7-9, the J call TRBJ2-2, with D possibly being TRBD2 (6 bases). The CDR3 consists of 14 residues. Germline V CDR1 and CDR2: SEHNR, FQNEAQ (reference sequence). Trimming removed 2 bases from V and 3 bases from J, with 7 bases in between. The DNA of the CDR3 is TGTGCCAGCAGCTTACAGCGGGACACCGGGGAGCTGTTTTTT. It translates to CASSLQRDTGELFF.

The chain combines TRBV28 with TRBJ2-7; perhaps TRBD2 as D (6 bases). Germline V lookup: CDR1 MDHEN, CDR2 SYDVKM. This CDR3 contains 16 residues. Trimming pared 6 bases from V and 6 bases from J, leaving 24 bases between. The CDR3 sequence is CASSPRGFPGNSEQYF. DNA of the CDR3: TGTGCCAGCAGCCCCCGGGGGTTTCCGGGAAACAGCGAGCAGTACTTC.

The gene calls are TRBV19 and TRBJ2-1; TRBD1 agrees at 9 bases. V dropped 6 bases and J dropped 9; count of bases not matched to a gene: 12. Looked up from germline, CDR1 is LNHDA and CDR2 is SQIVND (reference sequence). The CDR3 length is 15 residues. The CDR3 spells CASSPSGQGSVEQFF. DNA of the CDR3: TGTGCCAGTAGCCCTTCGGGACAGGGATCTGTTGAGCAGTTCTTC.

The rearrangement joins TRBV27 to TRBJ2-1; the D gene is possibly TRBD1 (6 bases). The CDR3 extends over 15 amino acids. The germline V and J ends were trimmed by 4 bases and 0 bases, with 10 bases remaining between them. Germline lookup yields CDR1 MNHEY and CDR2 SMNVEV (reference sequence). The DNA of the CDR3 is TGTGCCAGCAGTTCGGGACACAGCTCCTACAATGAGCAGTTCTTC. Its translation: CASSSGHSSYNEQFF.

V is TRBV9 and J is TRBJ1-6; D is unresolved. The CDR3 totals 15 residues. The germline V gene encodes CDR1 SGDLS and CDR2 YYNGEE. The V end was cut by 4 bases, the J end by 5 bases, with 13 bases between. The CDR3, as DNA: TGTGCCAGCAGCAACCGGGATCGTCATAATTCACCCCTCCACTTT. This gives the protein CASSNRDRHNSPLHF.

This chain connects TRBV7-3 to TRBJ2-1; TRBD2 agrees at 7 bases. The CDR3 spans 15 residues. Germline CDR1 reads SGHTA; CDR2 reads FQGTGA. The V and J ends lost 2 bases and 9 bases, in that order; junction bases with no gene match: 10. CDR3 sequence: CASSLYGGTKSEQFF. For the CDR3, the DNA is TGTGCCAGCAGCTTATATGGGGGGACTAAAAGTGAGCAGTTCTTC.

This sequence joins TRBV19 and TRBJ2-6, with a tentative D call TRBD2 (6 bases). This CDR3 spans 15 amino acids. Germline lookup yields CDR1 LNHDA and CDR2 SQIVND (reference sequence). V lost 4 bases and J 3 bases, leaving 10 bases between the germline ends. CDR3 nucleotide sequence: TGTGCCAGTAGTAGTACTAGCTATGGGGCCAACGTCCTGACTTTC. It specifies CASSSTSYGANVLTF.

The gene calls are TRBV14 and TRBJ2-5, with D hard to call. TRBJ2-7 explains the end of the DNA better; the J call may be wrong. In germline, CDR1 is SGHDN, CDR2 FVKESK. This CDR3 spans 15 amino acids. CDR3 sequence (DNA): TGTGCCAGCAGCCAAGATTGGGGTAGCTCCTACGAGCAGTACTTC. As protein: CASSQDWGSSYEQYF.

This clone is classed as medium-sized (0.01 to 0.1%). This chain uses TRBV9 with TRBJ2-7, with D hard to call. This CDR3 is 14 amino acids long. The V end was cut by 3 bases, the J end by 0 bases, with 10 bases between. The germline V gene encodes CDR1 SGDLS and CDR2 YYNGEE. CDR3 loop: CASSEGISSYEQYF. The DNA for the CDR3 is TGTGCCAGCAGCGAGGGTATAAGCTCCTACGAGCAGTACTTC. The whole variable domain, filled in from reference TRBV9 and TRBJ2-7, reads DSGVTQTPKHLITATGQRVTLRCSPRSGDLSVYWYQQSLDQGLQFLIQYYNGEERAKGNILERFSAQQFPDLHSELNLSSLELGDSALYFCASSEGISSYEQYFGPGTRLTVT.

V usage is TRBV28 and J usage is TRBJ1-6; TRBD1 agrees at 7 bases. The CDR3 length is 15 residues. In germline, CDR1 is MDHEN, CDR2 SYDVKM. V lost 3 bases to trimming and J lost 5 bases; unmatched junction nucleotides: 4. The CDR3 DNA follows: TGTGCCAGCAGTTTCAGGGGGGAAAATAATTCACCCCTCCACTTT. Its protein product is CASSFRGENNSPLHF.

The chain combines TRBV2 with TRBJ2-2; TRBD1 aligns across 10 bases. The CDR3 has 14 residues. Trimming took 6 bases from V and 4 from J; bases not matched to a gene: 2. The germline CDR1 and CDR2 sequences are SNHLY and FYNNEI. CDR3 in DNA: TGTGCCAGCAGGAGGACAGGGGGCACCGGGGAGCTGTTTTTT. Translating gives CASRRTGGTGELFF.

The V gene is TRBV28, the J gene TRBJ2-7; a weak D match, TRBD1 (5 bases). Germline-derived CDR1 and CDR2 are MDHEN and SYDVKM. Trimming shortened V by 3 bases and J by 7 bases, and 16 bases separated the two germline ends. The CDR3 loop spans 14 amino acids. CDR3 nucleotides: TGTGCCAGCAGTTTTATGCAGGGAAAGAGGGAGCAGTACTTC. Its protein is CASSFMQGKREQYF.

The J gene is TRBJ2-1, the V gene TRBV27; 7 bases are shared with TRBD1. V was clipped by 7 bases and J by 4 bases; unmatched bases: 16. The germline V gene has CDR1 MNHEY and CDR2 SMNVEV (reference sequence). The CDR3 contains 17 residues. The DNA for the CDR3 is TGTGCCAGCATTTCGCTCGGCTCGGGACAGCGTTACAATGAGCAGTTCTTC. This codes for CASISLGSGQRYNEQFF.

A single count supports this clone. This chain joins TRBV5-1 and TRBJ2-2, with 10 nucleotides matching TRBD2. This CDR3 contains 16 residues. V shed 2 bases, J shed 6 bases, and the junction held 7 bases outside the gene matches. Germline CDR1 SGHRS, CDR2 YFSETQ. In nucleotides, the CDR3 is TGCGCCAGCAGCTTTAGCGGGAGGCTTGAGTCCGGGGAGCTGTTTTTT. Protein: CASSFSGRLESGELFF.

This clone qualifies as medium-sized. J is TRBJ1-4 and V is TRBV5-6, with 9 bases matching TRBD1. The CDR3 covers 16 residues. Trimming cost V 4 bases and J 10 bases; bases outside gene matches: 14. Germline CDR1 is SGHDT and CDR2 is YYEEEE. This CDR3 reads CASSDRRGTGRGKLFF. As DNA, the CDR3 is TGTGCCAGCAGCGACAGACGGGGGACAGGGCGCGGAAAACTGTTTTTT.

This clone was recorded only once. The chain links TRBV7-9 to TRBJ2-3; no clear D gene. Trimming stripped 5 bases from V and 5 bases from J, with 14 bases between. Germline V lookup: CDR1 SEHNR, CDR2 FQNEAQ (reference sequence). This CDR3 is built from 14 residues. CDR3 residues: CASSDWVERDTQYF. In DNA form, the CDR3 reads TGTGCCAGCAGCGATTGGGTAGAGAGAGATACGCAGTATTTT.

The chain links TRBV5-5 to TRBJ1-1; no clear D. CDR1 and CDR2 (germline): SGHKS, YYEKEE (reference sequence). V was clipped by 1 base and J by 6 bases, with 16 bases between them. This CDR3 has 15 amino acids. As DNA, the CDR3 is TGTGCCAGCAGCTTGTTCGGTGGGAATCGGGCTGAAGCTTTCTTT. It codes for CASSLFGGNRAEAFF.

The genes are TRBV28 and TRBJ2-7; D ambiguous. Germline V gene lookup returns CDR1 MDHEN and CDR2 SYDVKM. There are 13 residues in the CDR3. V dropped 7 bases and J dropped 1 base, with 11 bases sitting between them. CDR3 coding DNA: TGTGCCAGCACCCTGGGCTGGTCCTACGAGCAGTACTTC. Its translation: CASTLGWSYEQYF.

The chain combines TRBV6-5 with TRBJ1-1; D call uncertain. The CDR3 runs to 15 residues. Germline CDR1 reads MNHEY; CDR2 reads SVGAGI. V lost 5 bases and J 1 base, leaving 14 bases between the germline ends. CDR3 coding DNA: TGTGCCAGCAGTGCCCTAAAACTGTCGAACACTGAAGCTTTCTTT. It is translated as CASSALKLSNTEAFF.

The chain has TRBV7-2 and TRBJ1-2; D gene uncertain. The CDR3 consists of 13 residues. The germline gives CDR1 SGHTA, CDR2 FQGNSA. With 5 bases removed from V and 4 bases from J, the gap between germline ends came to 11 bases. The DNA for the CDR3 is TGTGCCAGCAGCCCGACATTGGGCTATGGCTACACCTTC. Its translation: CASSPTLGYGYTF. The variable domain in full, with the rest retrieved from reference TRBV7-2 and TRBJ1-2, is GAGVSQSPSNKVTEKGKDVELRCDPISGHTALYWYRQSLGQGLEFLIYFQGNSAPDKSGLPSDRFSAERTGGSVSTLTIQRTQQEDSAVYLCASSPTLGYGYTFGSGTRLTVV.

The chain joins TRBV27 to TRBJ2-5, with D possibly TRBD1 on 6 matching bases. Trimming pared 5 bases from V and 5 bases from J, leaving 18 bases between. Germline V gene sequence: CDR1 MNHEY, CDR2 SMNVEV (reference sequence). CDR3 length equals 15 residues. As DNA, the CDR3 is TGTGCCAGCAGTCACCAGGGGCGCCAGGGGGAGACCCAGTACTTC. Protein sequence: CASSHQGRQGETQYF.